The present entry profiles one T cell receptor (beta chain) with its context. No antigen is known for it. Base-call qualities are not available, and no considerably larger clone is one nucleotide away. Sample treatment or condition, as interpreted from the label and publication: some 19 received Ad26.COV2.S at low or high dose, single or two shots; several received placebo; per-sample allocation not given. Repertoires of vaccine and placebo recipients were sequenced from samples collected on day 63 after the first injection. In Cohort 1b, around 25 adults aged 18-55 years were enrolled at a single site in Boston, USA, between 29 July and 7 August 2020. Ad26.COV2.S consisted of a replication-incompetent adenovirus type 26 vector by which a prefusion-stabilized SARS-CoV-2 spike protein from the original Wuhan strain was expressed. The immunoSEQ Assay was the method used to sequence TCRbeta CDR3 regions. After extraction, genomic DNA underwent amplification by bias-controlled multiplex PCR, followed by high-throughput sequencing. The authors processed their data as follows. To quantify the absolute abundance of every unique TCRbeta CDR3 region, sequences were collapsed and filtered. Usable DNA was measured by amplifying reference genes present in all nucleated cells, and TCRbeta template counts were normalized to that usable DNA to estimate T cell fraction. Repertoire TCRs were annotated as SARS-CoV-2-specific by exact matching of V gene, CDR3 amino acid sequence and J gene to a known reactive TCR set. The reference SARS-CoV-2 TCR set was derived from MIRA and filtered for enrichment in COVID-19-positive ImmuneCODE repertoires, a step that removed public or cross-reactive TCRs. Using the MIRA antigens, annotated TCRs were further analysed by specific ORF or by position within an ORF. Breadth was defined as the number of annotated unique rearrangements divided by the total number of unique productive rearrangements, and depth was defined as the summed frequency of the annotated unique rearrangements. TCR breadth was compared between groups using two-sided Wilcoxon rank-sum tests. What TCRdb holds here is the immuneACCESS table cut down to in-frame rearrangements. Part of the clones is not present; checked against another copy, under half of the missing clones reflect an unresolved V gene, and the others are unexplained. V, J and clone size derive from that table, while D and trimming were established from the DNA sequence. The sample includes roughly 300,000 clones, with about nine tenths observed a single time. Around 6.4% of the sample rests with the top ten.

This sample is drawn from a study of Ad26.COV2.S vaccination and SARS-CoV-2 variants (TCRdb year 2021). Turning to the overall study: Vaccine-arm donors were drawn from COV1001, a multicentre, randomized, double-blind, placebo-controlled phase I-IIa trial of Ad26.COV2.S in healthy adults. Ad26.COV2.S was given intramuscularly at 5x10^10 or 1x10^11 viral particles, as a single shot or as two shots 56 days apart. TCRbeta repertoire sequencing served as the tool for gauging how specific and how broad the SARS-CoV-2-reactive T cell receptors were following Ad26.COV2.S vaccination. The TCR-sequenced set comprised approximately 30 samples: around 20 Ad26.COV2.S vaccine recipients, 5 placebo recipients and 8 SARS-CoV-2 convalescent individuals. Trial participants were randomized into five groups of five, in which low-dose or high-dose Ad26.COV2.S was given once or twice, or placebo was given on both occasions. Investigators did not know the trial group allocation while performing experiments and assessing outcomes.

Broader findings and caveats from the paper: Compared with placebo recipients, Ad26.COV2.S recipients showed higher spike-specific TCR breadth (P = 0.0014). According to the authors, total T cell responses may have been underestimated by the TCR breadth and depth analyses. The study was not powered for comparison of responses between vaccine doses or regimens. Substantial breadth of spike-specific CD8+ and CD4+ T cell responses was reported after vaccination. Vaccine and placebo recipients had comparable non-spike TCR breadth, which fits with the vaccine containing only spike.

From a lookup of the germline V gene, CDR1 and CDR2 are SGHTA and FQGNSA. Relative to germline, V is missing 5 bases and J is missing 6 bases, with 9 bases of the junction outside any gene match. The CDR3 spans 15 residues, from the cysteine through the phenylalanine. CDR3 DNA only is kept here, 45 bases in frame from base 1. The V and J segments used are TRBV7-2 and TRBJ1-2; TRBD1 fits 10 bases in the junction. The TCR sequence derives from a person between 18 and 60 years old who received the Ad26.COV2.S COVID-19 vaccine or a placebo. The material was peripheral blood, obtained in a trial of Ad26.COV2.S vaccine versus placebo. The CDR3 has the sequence CASSVPGQGWHGYTF. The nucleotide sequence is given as TGTGCCAGCAGCGTTCCGGGACAGGGGTGGCATGGCTACACCTTC.